This T cell receptor beta chain stems from a study of T cells in tumors after PD-1 blockade. Method: immunoSEQ multiplex PCR; TCRdb's copy keeps in-frame clones and lacks some. The data show 13,000 to 15,000 clones, roughly two thirds seen once. Trimming cost V 3 bases and J 6 bases, with 11 bases left between them. The CDR3 totals 13 residues. CDR1 is KGHSH and CDR2 is LQKENI in the germline V gene. This clone appeared a few times. The receptor's source is a human donor with cutaneous squamous cell carcinoma. This chain links TRBV18 with TRBJ1-2; D remains ambiguous. This specimen consisted of tumor tissue, obtained after anti-PD-1 treatment. The CDR3 region has the DNA TGTGCCAGCTCACCTTTCATTAGCGATGGCTACACCTTC. Translated, it gives CASSPFISDGYTF.